The rows below give T cell receptor beta chains drawn from one sample of a study of blood T cell repertoires in COVID-19. Libraries were prepared by immunoSEQ multiplex PCR; TCRdb keeps only in-frame clonotypes and omits some of them. The sample gives some 200,000 clones, 94% of which show up once; about 0.76% is in the top ten. Material: peripheral blood. Receptor source: a man aged 25-40 years with COVID-19, enrolled during active disease. Each CDR3 is given with its conserved first and last residue. Each record gives: D gene, clone size, J gene, V gene, CDR3 DNA, CDR3 protein. D genes are given only for firm matches. Size tells how often a clone was seen (once, few, many) or the class of an expanded clone, and some rows leave it out.

>NA|NA|TRBJ2-3|TRBV7-9
TGTGCCAGCAGCTTGAATAGAGATACGCAGTATTTT
CASSLNRDTQYF
>TRBD1|NA|TRBJ1-3|TRBV4-1
TGCGCCAGCAGCCATTACCCGGGACAGGGCGAGGACACCATATATTTT
CASSHYPGQGEDTIYF
>TRBD1|NA|TRBJ1-1|TRBV19
TGTGCCAGTAGTCCCCGACAGGGGGCGACCACTGAAGCTTTCTTT
CASSPRQGATTEAFF
>NA|NA|TRBJ1-2|TRBV6-5
TGTGCCAGCAGTTCGCGCGGAGAATCCTATGGCTACACCTTC
CASSSRGESYGYTF
>NA|NA|TRBJ1-1|TRBV9
TGTGCCAGCAGCGTATCTATGCAGGGGACGAACACTGAAGCTTTCTTT
CASSVSMQGTNTEAFF
>TRBD1|NA|TRBJ1-1|TRBV15
TGTGCCACCAGCAGAGTCAAGATGAAGGGGGCAAAACCGGGGAAAACTGAAGCTTTCTTT
CATSRVKMKGAKPGKTEAFF
>NA|NA|TRBJ2-3|TRBV5-4
TGTGCCAGCAGCGTACAGGGCCCAGATACGCAGTATTTT
CASSVQGPDTQYF
>TRBD1|once|TRBJ2-7|TRBV27
TGTGCCAGCACGGCAACAGGGGGCGGTACCTACGAGCAGTACTTC
CASTATGGGTYEQYF
>NA|once|TRBJ2-2|TRBV2
TGTGCCAGCAGTGATGGGGTAGGGGCCACCGGGGAGCTGTTTTTT
CASSDGVGATGELFF
>NA|NA|TRBJ2-1|TRBV5-1
TGCGCCAGCAGCTTGGCAGGGGCTTCCTACAATGAGCAGTTCTTC
CASSLAGASYNEQFF
>NA|NA|TRBJ2-1|TRBV5-1
TGCGCCAGCAGCTTCACCACCCTACCAAGCTCCTACAATGAGCAGTTCTTC
CASSFTTLPSSYNEQFF
>NA|NA|TRBJ1-6|TRBV3-1/TRBV3-2
TGTGCCAGCAGCCAAGATTTCGGCAGGGGAAATAATTCACCCCTCCACTTT
CASSQDFGRGNNSPLHF
>TRBD1|NA|TRBJ2-1|TRBV6-5
TGTGCCAGCACCTCAGACAGGGGGTGGGAGCAGTTCTTC
CASTSDRGWEQFF
>TRBD1|NA|TRBJ1-2|TRBV30
TGTGCCTGGTCGGGCAGGGGGTCCGAGGGCTACACCTTC
CAWSGRGSEGYTF